The rows below give T cell receptor beta chains drawn from one sample of a study of Ad26.COV2.S vaccination and SARS-CoV-2 variants. Data came from immunoSEQ multiplex PCR; TCRdb stores just in-frame clones and leaves some out. Of a few hundred thousand clones listed, about 80% were seen once; the top ten hold roughly 7.4%. This material consisted of peripheral blood, taken in a trial of Ad26.COV2.S vaccine versus placebo. These receptors all stem from a person between 18 and 65 years old who received the Ad26.COV2.S COVID-19 vaccine or a placebo. Both conserved end residues are part of each CDR3. A D gene is named only where the DNA matches it firmly. Only some rows state a clone size, as once, few, many or a class for expanded clones.

d_call	v_call	j_call	clone_size	cdr3_aa	cdr3_nt
.	TRBV12-2	TRBJ1-4	.	CASRFSLDQTRGEKLFF	TGTGCAAGTCGCTTTTCCCTAGACCAGACACGGGGAGAAAAACTGTTTTTT
TRBD2	TRBV25-1	TRBJ2-3	.	CANGRSDQVDTQYF	TGTGCGAACGGGAGGTCGGATCAAGTAGATACGCAGTATTTT
.	TRBV11-3	TRBJ2-5	few	CASSPAGIQETQYF	TGTGCCAGCAGCCCAGCCGGGATACAAGAGACCCAGTACTTC
.	TRBV30	TRBJ1-4	.	CAWSVLGEKLFF	TGTGCCTGGAGTGTACTTGGGGAAAAACTGTTTTTT
.	TRBV2	TRBJ2-7	.	CASRGDSYEQYF	TGTGCCAGCAGGGGCGACTCCTACGAGCAGTACTTC
.	TRBV15	TRBJ1-4	.	CATSRGRGEKLFF	TGTGCCACCAGCAGAGGCAGGGGTGAAAAACTGTTTTTT
.	TRBV19	TRBJ1-1	few	CASKWGGTEAFF	TGTGCCAGTAAGTGGGGTGGCACTGAAGCTTTCTTT
.	TRBV11-1	TRBJ1-1	once	CASSFSRGATEAFF	TGTGCCAGCAGCTTTTCAAGGGGGGCGACTGAAGCTTTCTTT
TRBD2	TRBV5-1	TRBJ2-7	.	CASSSSIRTSGRYEQYF	TGCGCCAGCAGCTCCTCCATCCGGACTAGCGGGAGGTACGAGCAGTACTTC
.	TRBV18	TRBJ2-4	.	CASSTGGQNIQYF	TGTGCCAGCTCTACGGGGGGCCAAAACATTCAGTACTTC
.	TRBV7-6	TRBJ2-7	.	CASSTTAGSHYEQYF	TGTGCCAGCAGCACCACGGCAGGATCCCACTACGAGCAGTACTTC
.	TRBV7-9	TRBJ1-1	.	CASSLNSFGKAYMGEAFF	TGTGCCAGCAGCTTAAATTCCTTTGGGAAAGCTTATATGGGTGAAGCTTTCTTT
TRBD2	TRBV13	TRBJ2-1	.	CASSSLAESSYNEQFF	TGTGCCAGCAGCTCACTAGCGGAGAGCTCCTACAATGAGCAGTTCTTC
TRBD2	TRBV7-2	TRBJ2-7	.	CASSYSGGTSYEQYF	TGTGCCAGCAGTTACAGCGGGGGCACTTCCTACGAGCAGTACTTC
.	TRBV5-4	TRBJ2-5	.	CASSPLPQTRETQYF	TGTGCCAGCAGCCCCCTACCCCAGACTAGAGAGACCCAGTACTTC
.	TRBV6-6	TRBJ1-2	.	CASSYTKDLNYGYTF	TGTGCCAGCAGTTACACAAAAGACCTAAACTATGGCTACACCTTC
.	TRBV5-1	TRBJ2-2	.	CASSFPPGTIGELFF	TGCGCCAGCAGCTTCCCCCCAGGGACAATCGGGGAGCTGTTTTTT
.	TRBV5-1	TRBJ1-2	.	CASSLVPGNYGYTF	TGCGCCAGCAGCTTGGTGCCGGGTAACTATGGCTACACCTTC
.	TRBV19	TRBJ1-5	.	CASSIRLSDQPQHF	TGTGCCAGTAGTATTAGGCTATCCGATCAGCCCCAGCATTTT
TRBD1	TRBV7-4	TRBJ1-5	.	CAIPGQGAGQPQHF	TGTGCCATACCGGGACAGGGGGCCGGACAGCCCCAGCATTTT
.	TRBV2	TRBJ2-5	.	CASLRESTETQYF	TGTGCCAGCCTCCGGGAAAGCACCGAGACCCAGTACTTC
.	TRBV13	TRBJ2-3	few	CASSLGSRLRADDTQYF	TGTGCCAGCAGCTTAGGAAGCCGGTTAAGAGCCGATGATACGCAGTATTTT
.	TRBV6-6	TRBJ1-5	.	CASSYLLGQPQHF	TGTGCCAGCAGTTACTTGCTGGGGCAGCCCCAGCATTTT